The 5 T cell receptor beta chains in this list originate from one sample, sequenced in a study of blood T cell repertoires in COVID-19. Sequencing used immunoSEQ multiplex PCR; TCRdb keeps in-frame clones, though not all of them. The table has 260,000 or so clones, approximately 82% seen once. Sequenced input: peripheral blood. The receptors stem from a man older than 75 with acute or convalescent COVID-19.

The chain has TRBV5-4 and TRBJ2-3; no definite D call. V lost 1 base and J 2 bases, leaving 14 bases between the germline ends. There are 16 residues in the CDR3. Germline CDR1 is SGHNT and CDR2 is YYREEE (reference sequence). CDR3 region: CASSLKLKANTDTQYF. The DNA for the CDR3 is TGTGCCAGCAGCTTGAAACTCAAAGCAAACACAGATACGCAGTATTTT.

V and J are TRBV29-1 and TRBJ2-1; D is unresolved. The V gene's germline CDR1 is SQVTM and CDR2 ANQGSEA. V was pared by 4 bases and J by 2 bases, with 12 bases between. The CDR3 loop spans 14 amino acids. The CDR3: CSVGGGVPYNEQFF. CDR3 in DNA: TGCAGCGTTGGAGGTGGAGTCCCCTACAATGAGCAGTTCTTC.

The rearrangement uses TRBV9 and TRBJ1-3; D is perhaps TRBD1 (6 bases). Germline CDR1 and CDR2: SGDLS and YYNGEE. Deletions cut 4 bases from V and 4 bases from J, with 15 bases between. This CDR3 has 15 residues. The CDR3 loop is CASSLDGQGGNTIYF. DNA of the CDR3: TGTGCCAGCAGCCTGGACGGCCAGGGGGGAAACACCATATATTTT.

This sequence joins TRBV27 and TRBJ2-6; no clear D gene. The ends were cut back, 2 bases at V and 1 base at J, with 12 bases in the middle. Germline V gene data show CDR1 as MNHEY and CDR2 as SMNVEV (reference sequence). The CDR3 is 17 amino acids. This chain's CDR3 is CASSLSPFLSGANVLTF. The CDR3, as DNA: TGTGCCAGCAGTTTAAGCCCCTTTTTGTCTGGGGCCAACGTCCTGACTTTC.

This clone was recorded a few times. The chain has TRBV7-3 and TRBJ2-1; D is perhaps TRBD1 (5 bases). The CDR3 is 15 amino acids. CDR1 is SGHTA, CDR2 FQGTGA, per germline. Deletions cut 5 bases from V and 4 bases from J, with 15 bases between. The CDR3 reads CASSMASAGYNEQFF. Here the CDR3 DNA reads TGTGCCAGCAGCATGGCGTCCGCAGGGTACAATGAGCAGTTCTTC.